The present T cell receptor beta chain was sequenced within a study of T cell responses to AZD1222 COVID-19 vaccine. Broader study findings: Recipients of two AZD1222 doses showed rising Spike-specific TCR breadth and depth. Seropositive status at baseline applied to only six AZD1222 recipients. Repertoire samples came only from after the peak T cell response. It should be noted that donors were predominantly white British and more often female, and clonal diversity was possibly underestimated.

Concerning this clone itself: Its antigen is still unknown.

The CDR3 totals 17 residues. V lost 6 bases and J lost 6, with 21 bases in between. From germline, CDR1 is MNHEY and CDR2 SMNVEV (reference sequence). Some clones are missing from TCRdb's copy, which holds only in-frame ones; the method was immunoSEQ multiplex PCR. The repertoire holds roughly 130,000 clones, with 80% to 90% as singletons. The input for sequencing was peripheral blood, taken on day 0 of AZD1222 vaccination. V usage is TRBV27 and J usage is TRBJ1-6; D may be TRBD1 (6 bases). The receptor was isolated from an adult in good health. Here the CDR3 DNA reads TGTGCCAGCAGGGTTCTTACGACAGGAGCCACTAATTCACCCCTCCACTTT. Residues: CASRVLTTGATNSPLHF.